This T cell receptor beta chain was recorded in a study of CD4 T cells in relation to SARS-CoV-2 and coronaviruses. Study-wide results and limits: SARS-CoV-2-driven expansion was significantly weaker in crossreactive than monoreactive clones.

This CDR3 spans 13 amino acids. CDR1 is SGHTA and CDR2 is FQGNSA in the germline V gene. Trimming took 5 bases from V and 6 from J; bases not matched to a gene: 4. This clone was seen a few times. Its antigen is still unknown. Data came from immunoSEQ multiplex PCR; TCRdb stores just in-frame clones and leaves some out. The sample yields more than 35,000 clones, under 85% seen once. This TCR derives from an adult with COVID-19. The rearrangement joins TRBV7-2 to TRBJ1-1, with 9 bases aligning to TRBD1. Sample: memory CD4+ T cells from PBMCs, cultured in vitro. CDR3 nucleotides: TGTGCCAGCAGCGGGACAGGGCGGGCTGAAGCTTTCTTT. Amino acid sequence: CASSGTGRAEAFF.